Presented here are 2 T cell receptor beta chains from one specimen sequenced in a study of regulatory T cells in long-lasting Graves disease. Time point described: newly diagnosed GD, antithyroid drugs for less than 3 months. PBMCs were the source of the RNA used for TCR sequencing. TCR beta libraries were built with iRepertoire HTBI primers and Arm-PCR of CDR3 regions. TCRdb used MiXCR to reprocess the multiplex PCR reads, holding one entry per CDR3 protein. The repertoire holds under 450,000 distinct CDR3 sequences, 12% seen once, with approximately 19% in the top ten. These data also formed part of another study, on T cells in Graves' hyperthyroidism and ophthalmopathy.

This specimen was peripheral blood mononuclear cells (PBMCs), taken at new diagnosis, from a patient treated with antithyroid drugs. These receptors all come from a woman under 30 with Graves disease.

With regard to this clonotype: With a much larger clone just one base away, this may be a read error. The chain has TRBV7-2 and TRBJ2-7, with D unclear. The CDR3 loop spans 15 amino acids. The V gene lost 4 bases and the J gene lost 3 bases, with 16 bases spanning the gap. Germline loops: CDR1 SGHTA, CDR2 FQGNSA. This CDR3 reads CASSSAGSGFYEQYV. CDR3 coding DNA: TGTGCCAGCAGCTCAGCAGGATCAGGCTTCTACGAGCAGTACGTC.

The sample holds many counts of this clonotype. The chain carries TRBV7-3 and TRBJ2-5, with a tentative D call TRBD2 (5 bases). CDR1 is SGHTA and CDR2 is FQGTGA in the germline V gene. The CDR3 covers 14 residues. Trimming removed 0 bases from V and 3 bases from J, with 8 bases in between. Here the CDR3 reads CASSLTGLKETQYF. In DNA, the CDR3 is TGTGCCAGCAGCTTAACCGGACTGAAAGAGACCCAGTACTTC.